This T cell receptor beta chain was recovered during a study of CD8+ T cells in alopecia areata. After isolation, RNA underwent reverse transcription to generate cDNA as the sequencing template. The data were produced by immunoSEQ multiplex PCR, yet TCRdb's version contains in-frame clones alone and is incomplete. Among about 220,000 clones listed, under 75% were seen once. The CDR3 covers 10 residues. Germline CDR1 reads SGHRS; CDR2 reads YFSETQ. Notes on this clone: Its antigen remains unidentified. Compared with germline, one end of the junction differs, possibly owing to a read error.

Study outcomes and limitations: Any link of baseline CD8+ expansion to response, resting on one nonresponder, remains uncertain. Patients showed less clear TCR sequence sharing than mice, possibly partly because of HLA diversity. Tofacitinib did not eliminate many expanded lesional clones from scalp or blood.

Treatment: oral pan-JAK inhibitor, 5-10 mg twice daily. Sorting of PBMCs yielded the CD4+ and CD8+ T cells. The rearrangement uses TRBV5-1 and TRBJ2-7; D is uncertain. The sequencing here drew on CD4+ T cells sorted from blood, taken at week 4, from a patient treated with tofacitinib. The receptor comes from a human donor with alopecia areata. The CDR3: CASYYATQIF. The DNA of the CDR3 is TGCGCCAGCTATTATGCGACCCAGATTTTC.